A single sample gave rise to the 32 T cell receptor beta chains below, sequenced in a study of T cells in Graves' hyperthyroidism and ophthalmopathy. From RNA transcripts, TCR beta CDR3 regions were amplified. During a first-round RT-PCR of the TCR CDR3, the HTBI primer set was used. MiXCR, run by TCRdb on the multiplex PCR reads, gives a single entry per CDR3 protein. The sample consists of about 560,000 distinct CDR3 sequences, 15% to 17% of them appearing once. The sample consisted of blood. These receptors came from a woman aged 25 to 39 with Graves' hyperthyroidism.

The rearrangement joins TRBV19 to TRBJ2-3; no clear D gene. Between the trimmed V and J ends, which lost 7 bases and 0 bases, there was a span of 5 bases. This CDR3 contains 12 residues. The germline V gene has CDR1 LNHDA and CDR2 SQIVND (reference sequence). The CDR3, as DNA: TGTGCCAGTAAGTCTAGCACAGATACGCAGTATTTT. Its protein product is CASKSSTDTQYF.

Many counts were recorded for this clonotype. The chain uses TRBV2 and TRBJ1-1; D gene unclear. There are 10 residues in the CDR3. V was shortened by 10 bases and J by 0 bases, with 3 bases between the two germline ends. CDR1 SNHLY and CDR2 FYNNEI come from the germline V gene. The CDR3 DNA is TGTGCCAACCTGAACACTGAAGCTTTCTTT. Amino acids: CANLNTEAFF.

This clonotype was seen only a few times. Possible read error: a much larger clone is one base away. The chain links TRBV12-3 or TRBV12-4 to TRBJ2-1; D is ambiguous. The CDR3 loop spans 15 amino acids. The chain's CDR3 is CASSRTSSSYNEQIF. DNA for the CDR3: TGTGCCAGCAGTCGTACAAGTAGCTCCTACAATGAGCAGATCTTC.

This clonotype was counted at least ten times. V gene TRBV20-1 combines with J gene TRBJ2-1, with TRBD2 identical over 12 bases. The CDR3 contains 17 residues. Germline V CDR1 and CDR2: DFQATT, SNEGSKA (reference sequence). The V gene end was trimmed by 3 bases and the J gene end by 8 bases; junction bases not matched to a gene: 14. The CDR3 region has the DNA TGCAGTGCTAGGGCTCGGCTAGCGGGAGGGCCAGTAGATGAGCAGTTCTTC. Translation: CSARARLAGGPVDEQFF.

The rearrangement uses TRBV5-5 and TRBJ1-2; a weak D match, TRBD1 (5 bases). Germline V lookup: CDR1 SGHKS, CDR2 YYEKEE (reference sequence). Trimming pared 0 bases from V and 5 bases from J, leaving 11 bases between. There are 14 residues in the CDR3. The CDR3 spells CASSLVWGEYGYTF. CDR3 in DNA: TGTGCCAGCAGCTTGGTCTGGGGCGAGTATGGCTACACCTTC.

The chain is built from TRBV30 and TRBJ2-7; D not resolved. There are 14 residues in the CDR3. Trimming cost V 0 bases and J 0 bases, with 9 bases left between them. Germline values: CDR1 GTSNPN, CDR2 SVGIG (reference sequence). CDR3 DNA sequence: TGTGCCTGGAGTGTGGGTTTAAGCTCCTACGAGCAGTACTTC. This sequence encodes CAWSVGLSSYEQYF.

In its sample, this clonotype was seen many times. The CDR3 loop reads CASSLGSEAFF. The CDR3 DNA reads TGTGCCAGCTCCCTCGGTAGTGAAGCTTTCTTT. The chain has TRBV18 and TRBJ1-1; unclear D gene. Germline CDR1 KGHSH, CDR2 LQKENI. With 6 bases removed from V and 7 bases from J, the gap between germline ends came to 9 bases. This CDR3 is 11 amino acids long. The complete variable domain, with remaining parts taken from reference TRBV18 and TRBJ1-1, reads NAGVMQNPRHLVRRRGQEARLRCSPMKGHSHVYWYRQLPEEGLKFMVYLQKENIIDESGMPKERFSAEFPKEGPSILRIQQVVRGDSAAYFCASSLGSEAFFGQGTRLTVV.

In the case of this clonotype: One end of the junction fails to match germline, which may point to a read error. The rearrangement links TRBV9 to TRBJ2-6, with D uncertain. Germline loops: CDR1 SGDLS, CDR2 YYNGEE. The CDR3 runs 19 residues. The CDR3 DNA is TGTACCAGCAGCGTAGATCCCGGATTAATCCGAGCAGGGGCCAACGTCCTGACTTTC. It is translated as CTSSVDPGLIRAGANVLTF.

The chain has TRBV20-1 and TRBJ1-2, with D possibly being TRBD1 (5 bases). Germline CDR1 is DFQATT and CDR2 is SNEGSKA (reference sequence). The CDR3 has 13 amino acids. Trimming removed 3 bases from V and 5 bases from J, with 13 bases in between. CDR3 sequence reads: CSASGRALYGYTF. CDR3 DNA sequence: TGCAGTGCTAGCGGCAGGGCCCTTTATGGCTACACCTTC.

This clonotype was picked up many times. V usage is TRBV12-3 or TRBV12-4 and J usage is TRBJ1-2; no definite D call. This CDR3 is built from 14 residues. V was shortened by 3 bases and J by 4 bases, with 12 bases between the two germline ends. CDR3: CASSFSSQRYGYTF. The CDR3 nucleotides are TGTGCCAGCAGTTTTAGTAGCCAGCGCTATGGCTACACCTTC.

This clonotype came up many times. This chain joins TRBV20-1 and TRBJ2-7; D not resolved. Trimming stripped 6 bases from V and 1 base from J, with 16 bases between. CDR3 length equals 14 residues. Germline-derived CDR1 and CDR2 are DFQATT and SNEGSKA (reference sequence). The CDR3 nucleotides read TGCAGTGCAAGACATAGCCTGGAGTCCTACGAGCAGTACTTC. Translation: CSARHSLESYEQYF.

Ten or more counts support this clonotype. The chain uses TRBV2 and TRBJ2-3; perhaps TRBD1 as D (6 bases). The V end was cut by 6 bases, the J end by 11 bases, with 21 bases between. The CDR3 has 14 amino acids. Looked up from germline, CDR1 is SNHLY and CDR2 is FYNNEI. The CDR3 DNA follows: TGTGCCAGCAGGGCCCACACTCAGGGGACGTGGCAGTATTTT. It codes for CASRAHTQGTWQYF.

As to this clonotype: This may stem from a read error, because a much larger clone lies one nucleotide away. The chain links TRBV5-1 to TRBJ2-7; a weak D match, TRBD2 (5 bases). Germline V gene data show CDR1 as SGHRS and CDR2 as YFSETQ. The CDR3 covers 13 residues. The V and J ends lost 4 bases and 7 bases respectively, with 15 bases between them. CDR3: CASSLGPRGEQYF. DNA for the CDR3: TGCGCCAGCAGCCTTGGACCCAGAGGGGAGCAGTACTTC.

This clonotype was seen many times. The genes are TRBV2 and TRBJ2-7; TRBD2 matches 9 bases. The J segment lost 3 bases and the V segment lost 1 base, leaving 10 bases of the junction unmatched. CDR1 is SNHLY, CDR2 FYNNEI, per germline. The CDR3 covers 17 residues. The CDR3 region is CASSEVSTSGLNYEQYF. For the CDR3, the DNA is TGTGCCAGCAGTGAAGTCTCTACTAGCGGGCTCAACTACGAGCAGTACTTC.

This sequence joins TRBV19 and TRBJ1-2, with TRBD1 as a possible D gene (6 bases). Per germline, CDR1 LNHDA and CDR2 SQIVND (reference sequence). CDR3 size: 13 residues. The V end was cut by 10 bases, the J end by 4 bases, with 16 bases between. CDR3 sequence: CATRQEDFYGYTF. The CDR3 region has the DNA TGTGCCACCCGACAGGAGGATTTCTATGGCTACACCTTC.

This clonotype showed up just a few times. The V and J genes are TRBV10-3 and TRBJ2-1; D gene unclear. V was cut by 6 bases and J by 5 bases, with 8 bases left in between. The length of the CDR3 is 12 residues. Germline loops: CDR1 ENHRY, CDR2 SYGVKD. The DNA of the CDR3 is TGTGCCATCAGCCTGTGGGACAATGAGCAGTTCTTC. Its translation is CAISLWDNEQFF.

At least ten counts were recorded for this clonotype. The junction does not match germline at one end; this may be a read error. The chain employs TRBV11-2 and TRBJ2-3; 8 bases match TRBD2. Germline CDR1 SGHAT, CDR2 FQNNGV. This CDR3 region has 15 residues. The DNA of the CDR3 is TGTGCCAACAGCTTAGTATCGGGAGGGACAGATACGCAGTATTTT. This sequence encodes CANSLVSGGTDTQYF.

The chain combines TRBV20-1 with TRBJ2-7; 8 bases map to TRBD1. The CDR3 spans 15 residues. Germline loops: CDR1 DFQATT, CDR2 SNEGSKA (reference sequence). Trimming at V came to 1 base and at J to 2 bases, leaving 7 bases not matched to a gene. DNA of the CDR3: TGCAGTGCTAGAGGTCCGGGACAGGAAACCTACGAGCAGTACTTC. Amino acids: CSARGPGQETYEQYF.

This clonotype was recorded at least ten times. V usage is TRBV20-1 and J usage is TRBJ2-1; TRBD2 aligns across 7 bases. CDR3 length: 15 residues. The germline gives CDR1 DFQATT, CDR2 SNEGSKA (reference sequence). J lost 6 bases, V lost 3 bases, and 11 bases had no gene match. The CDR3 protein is CSASGVLAGRNEQFF. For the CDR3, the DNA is TGCAGTGCTAGCGGAGTGTTAGCGGGTCGCAATGAGCAGTTCTTC.

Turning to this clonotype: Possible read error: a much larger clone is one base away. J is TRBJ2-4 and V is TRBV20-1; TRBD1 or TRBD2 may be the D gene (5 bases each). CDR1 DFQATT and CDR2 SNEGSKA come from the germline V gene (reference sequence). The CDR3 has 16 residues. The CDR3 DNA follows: TGCAGTACTAGAGAGGGGTCGGGTGGAGCCAAAAACATTCAGTACTTC. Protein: CSTREGSGGAKNIQYF.

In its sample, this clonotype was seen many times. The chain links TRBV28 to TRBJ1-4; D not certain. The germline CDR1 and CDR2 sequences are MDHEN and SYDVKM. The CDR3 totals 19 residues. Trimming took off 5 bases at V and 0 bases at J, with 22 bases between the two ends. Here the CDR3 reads CASSTIMGRNVATNEKLFF. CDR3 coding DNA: TGTGCCAGCAGTACCATAATGGGCAGGAACGTTGCAACTAATGAAAAACTGTTTTTT.

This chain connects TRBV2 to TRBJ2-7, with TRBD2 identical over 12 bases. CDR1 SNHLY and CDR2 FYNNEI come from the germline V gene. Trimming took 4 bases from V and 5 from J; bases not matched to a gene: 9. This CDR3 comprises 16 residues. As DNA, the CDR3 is TGTGCCAGCAGTGCAGGGCTAGCGGGAGGGCCAAACGAGCAGTACTTC. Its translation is CASSAGLAGGPNEQYF.

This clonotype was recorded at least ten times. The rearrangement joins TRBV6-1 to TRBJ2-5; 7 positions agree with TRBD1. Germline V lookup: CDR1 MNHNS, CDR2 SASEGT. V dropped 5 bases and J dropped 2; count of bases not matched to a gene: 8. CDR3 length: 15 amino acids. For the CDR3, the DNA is TGTGCCAGCAGTTATCCGACAGGGAAGCAAGAGACCCAGTACTTC. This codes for CASSYPTGKQETQYF.

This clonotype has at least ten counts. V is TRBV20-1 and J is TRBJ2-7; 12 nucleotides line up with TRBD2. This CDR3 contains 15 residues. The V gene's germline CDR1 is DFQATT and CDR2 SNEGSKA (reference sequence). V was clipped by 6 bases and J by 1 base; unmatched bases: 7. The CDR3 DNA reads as TGCAGTGCCACTCTTCTAGCGGGAGGGTCCTACGAGCAGTACTTC. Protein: CSATLLAGGSYEQYF.

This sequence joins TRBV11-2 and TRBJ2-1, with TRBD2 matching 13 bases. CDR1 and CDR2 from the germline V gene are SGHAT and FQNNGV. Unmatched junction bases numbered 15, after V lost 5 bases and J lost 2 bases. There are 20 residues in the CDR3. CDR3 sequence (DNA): TGTGCCAGCAGCCTAGGTCAACCCGGACTAGCGGGAGCTCCCTACAATGAGCAGTTCTTC. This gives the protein CASSLGQPGLAGAPYNEQFF.

The CDR3 loop reads CASSLQASLYNEQFF. The CDR3, as DNA: TGTGCCAGCAGCTTACAGGCTAGCCTATACAATGAGCAGTTCTTC. The V and J genes are TRBV11-1 and TRBJ2-1; perhaps TRBD2 as D (5 bases). V lost 2 bases, J lost 4 bases, and 12 bases lay in between. There are 15 residues in the CDR3. Germline V gene lookup returns CDR1 SGHAT and CDR2 FQDESV (reference sequence). The full variable domain, rest sourced from reference TRBV11-1 and TRBJ2-1, is EAEVAQSPRYKITEKSQAVAFWCDPISGHATLYWYRQILGQGPELLVQFQDESVVDDSQLPKDRFSAERLKGVDSTLKIQPAELGDSAMYLCASSLQASLYNEQFFGPGTRLTVL.

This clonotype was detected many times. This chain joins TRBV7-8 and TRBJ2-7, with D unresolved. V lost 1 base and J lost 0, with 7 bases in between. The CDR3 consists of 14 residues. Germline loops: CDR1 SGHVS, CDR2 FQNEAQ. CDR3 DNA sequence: TGTGCCAGCAGCTTAGGTCACCACTCCTACGAGCAGTACTTC. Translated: CASSLGHHSYEQYF.

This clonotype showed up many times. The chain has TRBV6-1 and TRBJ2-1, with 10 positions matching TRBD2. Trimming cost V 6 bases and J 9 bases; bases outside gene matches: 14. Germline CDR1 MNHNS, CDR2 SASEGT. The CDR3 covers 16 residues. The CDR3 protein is CASSKGLAGVQGEQFF. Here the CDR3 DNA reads TGTGCCAGCAGCAAGGGGCTAGCGGGAGTTCAGGGTGAGCAGTTCTTC.

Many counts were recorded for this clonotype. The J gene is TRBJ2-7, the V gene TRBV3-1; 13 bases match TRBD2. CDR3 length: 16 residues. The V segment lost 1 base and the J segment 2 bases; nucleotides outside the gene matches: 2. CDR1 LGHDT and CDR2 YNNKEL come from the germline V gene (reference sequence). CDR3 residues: CASSQGLAGGPYEQYF. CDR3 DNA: TGTGCCAGCAGCCAAGGACTAGCGGGAGGCCCCTACGAGCAGTACTTC.

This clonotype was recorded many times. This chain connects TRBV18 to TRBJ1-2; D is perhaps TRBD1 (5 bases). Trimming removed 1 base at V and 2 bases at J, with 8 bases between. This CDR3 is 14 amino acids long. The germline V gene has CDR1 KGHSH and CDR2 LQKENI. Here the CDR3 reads CASSPQGRNYGYTF. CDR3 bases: TGTGCCAGCTCACCACAGGGGCGAAACTATGGCTACACCTTC. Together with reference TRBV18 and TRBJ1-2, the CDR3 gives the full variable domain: NAGVMQNPRHLVRRRGQEARLRCSPMKGHSHVYWYRQLPEEGLKFMVYLQKENIIDESGMPKERFSAEFPKEGPSILRIQQVVRGDSAAYFCASSPQGRNYGYTFGSGTRLTVV.

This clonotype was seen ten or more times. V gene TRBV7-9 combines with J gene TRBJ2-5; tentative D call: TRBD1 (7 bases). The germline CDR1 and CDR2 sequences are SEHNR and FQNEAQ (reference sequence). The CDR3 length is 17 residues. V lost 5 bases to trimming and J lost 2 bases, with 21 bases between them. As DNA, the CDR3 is TGTGCCAGCAGCAGGGAGGTGAAGGGGGCACCACAAGAGACCCAGTACTTC. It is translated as CASSREVKGAPQETQYF.

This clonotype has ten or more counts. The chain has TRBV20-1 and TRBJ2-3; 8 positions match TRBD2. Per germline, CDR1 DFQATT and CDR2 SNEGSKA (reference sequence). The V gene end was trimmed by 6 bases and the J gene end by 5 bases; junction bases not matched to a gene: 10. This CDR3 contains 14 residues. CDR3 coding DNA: TGCAGTGCATACCTTAGCGGGGCTGGAGATACGCAGTATTTT. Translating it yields CSAYLSGAGDTQYF.